The entry below gives a single T cell receptor (beta chain) sequence along with its context. The CDR3 is 12 amino acids. The germline V and J ends were trimmed by 6 bases and 3 bases, with 11 bases remaining between them. CDR1 is SQVTM and CDR2 is ANQGSEA in the germline V gene. The sample belongs to a study of blood T cell repertoires in COVID-19. On the study more broadly: The United States, Italy and Spain were the sources of the acute and convalescent COVID-19 samples. Sample material is recorded as cDNA or gDNA derived from T cells, B-cell-depleted T cells, or PBMCs.

As originally analysed: From reference gene primer amplification, estimates of nucleated cell counts were derived. Some clones are missing from TCRdb's copy, which holds only in-frame ones; the method was immunoSEQ multiplex PCR. V, J and clone size are those of that table, while D and trimming were read from the DNA. This sample yields about 440,000 clones, of which roughly 90% are seen a single time; 4% to 5.5% belongs to the top ten. Sequencing was carried out using peripheral blood. The chain has TRBV29-1 and TRBJ1-1; D is ambiguous. This TCR derives from a woman aged 25 to 39 with acute or convalescent COVID-19. The CDR3 DNA reads TGCAGCGTAATACAGAGCTACACTGAAGCTTTCTTT. It encodes CSVIQSYTEAFF.